The entry that follows covers one T cell receptor beta chain sequence. Its antigen is still unknown. The data originate from a study of beta chain features in type 1 diabetes. Sequencing targeted expressed TCRB transcripts, as all isolated RNA had been reverse transcribed. Assay used: immunoSEQ multiplex PCR; TCRdb lists only in-frame clones, some missing. The data hold approximately 170,000 clones, with about 7.9% observed a single time. Findings of the study overall: Significant though moderate, a shortening of TCRB CDR3s appeared in all four CD4+ subsets of Type 1 diabetes patients.

This CDR3 contains 14 residues. Trimming stripped 6 bases from V and 4 bases from J, with 15 bases between. The germline CDR1 and CDR2 sequences are MDHEN and SYDVKM. Sequencing was done on a sample of central memory CD4+ T cells from blood. This receptor was obtained from a man aged 18 to 35 with type 1 diabetes. The V call is TRBV28, the J call TRBJ1-2, with D tentatively TRBD1 (5 bases). CDR3 region: CASRPGDFGYGYTF. CDR3 bases: TGTGCCAGCAGGCCCGGGGACTTTGGCTATGGCTACACCTTC.